This TCR beta chain emerged from a study of OX40 agonist ivuxolimab in advanced cancers. At the level of the study: Dose-escalation subjects each had hepatocellular carcinoma, melanoma, renal cell or head and neck cancer. Among those enrolled, mean age was about 63 years (range about 23 to 79) and 82.7% were male. Study-level results: Both blood CD4+ and CD8+ T cells showed clonal growth by week 6 at 0.1 to 3.0 mg/kg. Fewer expanded clones were found on average in CD4+ than in CD8+ T cells.

This table comes from immunoSEQ multiplex PCR, and its TCRdb copy is limited to in-frame clones, with some not included. The sample has some 50,000 clones, about nine tenths seen once; the top ten hold 15% to 20%. As regards this clone: What it recognizes is unknown.

Germline V gene lookup returns CDR1 LNHDA and CDR2 SQIVND (reference sequence). V was pared by 3 bases and J by 2 bases, with 6 bases of the junction left unmatched. The CDR3 is 16 residues long. The sequenced sample was CD4+ or CD8+ T cells sorted from blood, obtained in a trial of the OX40 agonist ivuxolimab. The J gene is TRBJ2-7, the V gene TRBV19; 11 nucleotides align to TRBD2. This clonotype was sampled from an adult with an advanced solid tumor such as melanoma, head and neck, liver or kidney cancer. CDR3 region: CASSMITSGGTYEQYF. The CDR3 DNA reads as TGTGCCAGTAGTATGATCACTAGCGGGGGAACCTACGAGCAGTACTTC.